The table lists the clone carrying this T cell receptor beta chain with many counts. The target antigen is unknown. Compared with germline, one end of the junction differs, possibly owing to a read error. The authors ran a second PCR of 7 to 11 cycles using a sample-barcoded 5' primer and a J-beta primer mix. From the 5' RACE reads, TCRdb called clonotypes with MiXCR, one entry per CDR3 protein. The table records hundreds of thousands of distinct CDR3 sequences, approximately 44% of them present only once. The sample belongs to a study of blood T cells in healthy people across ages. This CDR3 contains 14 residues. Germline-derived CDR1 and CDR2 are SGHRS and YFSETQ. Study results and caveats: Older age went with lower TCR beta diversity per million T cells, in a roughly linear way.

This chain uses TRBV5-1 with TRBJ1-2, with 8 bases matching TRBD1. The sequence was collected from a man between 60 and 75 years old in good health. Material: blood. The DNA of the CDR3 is TGTGCCAGCAGTTTAGGACAGGGTGGCTATGGCTACACCTTC. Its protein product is CASSLGQGGYGYTF.